The 24 T cell receptor beta chains given below trace back to one sample, sequenced in a study of cytomegalovirus exposure and HLA in healthy donors. The PCR had 60 Vbeta and 13 Jbeta primers. Only in-frame clones appear in the TCRdb table, and some are missing; sequencing was by immunoSEQ multiplex PCR. Here the sample spans 96,000 or so clones, approximately 74% being singletons. The sequenced sample consisted of PBMCs. The receptor set was obtained from a woman aged 70-85 years in good health and CMV-seropositive.

The chain is built from TRBV28 and TRBJ2-1, with D perhaps matching TRBD1 (6 bases). The germline gives CDR1 MDHEN, CDR2 SYDVKM. This CDR3 region has 14 residues. V lost 10 bases and J lost 0, with 13 bases in between. The CDR3 nucleotides are TGTGCCACCTCAGGGGCGAGCTCCTACAATGAGCAGTTCTTC. Translating gives CATSGASSYNEQFF.

The chain combines TRBV4-3 with TRBJ2-5; a possible D gene is TRBD1 (6 bases). Trimming took off 0 bases at V and 5 bases at J, with 10 bases between the two ends. Germline V gene lookup returns CDR1 LGHNA and CDR2 YSLEER. The CDR3 has 14 amino acids. The CDR3 spells CASSQDRTVETQYF. CDR3 DNA sequence: TGCGCCAGCAGCCAAGATAGGACAGTTGAGACCCAGTACTTC.

This rearrangement joins TRBV9 to TRBJ1-2; 10 nucleotides agree with TRBD1. In germline, CDR1 is SGDLS, CDR2 YYNGEE. The CDR3 has 15 residues. J was trimmed by 5 bases and V by 0 bases; bases with no gene match: 4. The CDR3 sequence is CASSVGDRGGYGYTF. The CDR3 DNA reads TGTGCCAGCAGCGTAGGGGACAGGGGAGGTTATGGCTACACCTTC.

V is TRBV7-9 and J is TRBJ2-3, with 7 bases identical to TRBD1. This CDR3 region has 14 residues. CDR1 is SEHNR and CDR2 is FQNEAQ in the germline V gene (reference sequence). The J segment lost 2 bases and the V segment lost 5 bases, leaving 4 bases of the junction unmatched. In DNA, the CDR3 is TGTGCCAGCAGCGGGGGACAGTCCACAGATACGCAGTATTTT. It translates to CASSGGQSTDTQYF.

The rearrangement links TRBV11-1 to TRBJ2-1; 7 bases match TRBD1. Germline CDR1 and CDR2: SGHAT and FQDESV (reference sequence). Trimming cost V 5 bases and J 8 bases; bases outside gene matches: 9. The CDR3 totals 14 residues. The CDR3 DNA reads TGTGCCAGCAGCCGTCAAGACAGGGTAGATGAGCAGTTCTTC. Encoded protein: CASSRQDRVDEQFF. The whole variable domain, remainder taken from reference TRBV11-1 and TRBJ2-1, is EAEVAQSPRYKITEKSQAVAFWCDPISGHATLYWYRQILGQGPELLVQFQDESVVDDSQLPKDRFSAERLKGVDSTLKIQPAELGDSAMYLCASSRQDRVDEQFFGPGTRLTVL.

A few counts support this clone. The gene calls are TRBV29-1 and TRBJ2-2, with 7 nucleotides matching TRBD2. CDR1 and CDR2 (germline): SQVTM, ANQGSEA. Trimming at V came to 6 bases and at J to 0 bases, leaving 13 bases not matched to a gene. The CDR3 is 17 residues long. This CDR3 is CSVMGVGGPSNTGELFF. The CDR3 nucleotides are TGCAGCGTAATGGGGGTGGGAGGGCCCTCGAACACCGGGGAGCTGTTTTTT.

This clone turned up a few times. V is TRBV28 and J is TRBJ2-1, with D tentatively TRBD2 (5 bases). The CDR3 has 11 amino acids. Trimming took off 4 bases at V and 8 bases at J, with 6 bases between the two ends. CDR1 is MDHEN, CDR2 SYDVKM, per germline. The chain's CDR3 is CASSYGDEQFF. CDR3 coding DNA: TGTGCCAGCAGTTACGGGGATGAGCAGTTCTTC.

Here the CDR3 DNA reads TGTGCCAGTAGTCGACAGCTGAACACTGAAGCTTTCTTT. Its protein is CASSRQLNTEAFF. The rearrangement joins TRBV19 to TRBJ1-1; perhaps TRBD1 as D (5 bases). CDR1 is LNHDA and CDR2 is SQIVND in the germline V gene (reference sequence). V was shortened by 5 bases and J by 0 bases, with 7 bases between the two germline ends. This CDR3 is 13 amino acids long.

The gene calls are TRBV9 and TRBJ2-1; 7 nucleotides agree with TRBD2. The CDR3 extends over 17 amino acids. CDR1 is SGDLS and CDR2 is YYNGEE in the germline V gene. Trimming took 0 bases from V and 4 from J; bases not matched to a gene: 10. CDR3 sequence reads: CASSVAAPLATYNEQFF. The DNA of the CDR3 is TGTGCCAGCAGCGTAGCCGCCCCACTAGCGACGTACAATGAGCAGTTCTTC.

This chain joins TRBV7-6 and TRBJ2-7, with TRBD2 matching 9 bases. V trimming: 2 bases; J trimming: 5 bases; junction bases outside the gene matches: 10. This CDR3 is 16 amino acids long. Germline CDR1 is SGHVS and CDR2 is FNYEAQ. The CDR3 spells CASSLRARGGEDEQYF. The CDR3 DNA sequence: TGTGCCAGCAGCTTAAGGGCGCGGGGGGGCGAAGACGAGCAGTACTTC.

In this sample, this clone turned up a few times. The V gene is TRBV5-1, the J gene TRBJ2-5; weak D call: TRBD1 (6 bases). CDR1 is SGHRS, CDR2 YFSETQ, per germline. Trimming shortened V by 4 bases and J by 1 base, and 11 bases separated the two germline ends. The CDR3 totals 14 residues. This chain's CDR3 is CASSPEGVQETQYF. As DNA, the CDR3 is TGCGCCAGCAGCCCCGAGGGGGTCCAAGAGACCCAGTACTTC.

In DNA form, the CDR3 reads TGTGCCAGCAGTTCGACAGGTAGCTACGAGCAGTACTTC. Its translation: CASSSTGSYEQYF. This chain links TRBV7-9 with TRBJ2-7, with a tentative D call TRBD1 (6 bases). V lost 6 bases to trimming and J lost 3 bases, with 12 bases between them. Germline CDR1 reads SEHNR; CDR2 reads FQNEAQ (reference sequence). The CDR3 is 13 residues long. Variable domain in full (rest from reference TRBV7-9 and TRBJ2-7): DTGVSQNPRHKITKRGQNVTFRCDPISEHNRLYWYRQTLGQGPEFLTYFQNEAQLEKSRLLSDRFSAERPKGSFSTLEIQRTEQGDSAMYLCASSSTGSYEQYFGPGTRLTVT.

This clone was counted a few times. This chain links TRBV29-1 with TRBJ2-3; 8 bases agree with TRBD2. After removal of 6 bases from V and 4 bases from J, the junction contained 12 bases not matched to a gene. Germline V gives CDR1 SQVTM, CDR2 ANQGSEA. The CDR3 loop spans 15 amino acids. Written as DNA, the CDR3 is TGCAGCGTCCCCCGGGAGGGCCCTATTCCAGATACGCAGTATTTT. It translates to CSVPREGPIPDTQYF.

The gene calls are TRBV29-1 and TRBJ2-7; D is unclear. Germline V gives CDR1 SQVTM, CDR2 ANQGSEA. This CDR3 contains 11 residues. With 3 bases removed from V and 3 bases from J, the gap between germline ends came to 6 bases. The CDR3 here is CSVDPRYEQYF. As DNA, the CDR3 is TGCAGCGTTGACCCCCGCTACGAGCAGTACTTC.

Here the CDR3 reads CATSRDWSSGAETQYF. The CDR3 DNA reads as TGTGCCACCAGCAGAGATTGGTCTAGCGGGGCCGAGACCCAGTACTTC. This chain uses TRBV15 with TRBJ2-5; the match to TRBD2 covers 9 bases. The CDR3 totals 16 residues. Per germline, CDR1 LNHNV and CDR2 YYDKDF (reference sequence). J was trimmed by 5 bases and V by 0 bases; bases with no gene match: 7.

This clone was counted once. This chain connects TRBV9 to TRBJ2-3, with D perhaps TRBD2 (6 bases). The CDR3 covers 15 residues. V was pared by 0 bases and J by 1 base, with 9 bases between. Germline CDR1 and CDR2: SGDLS and YYNGEE. CDR3 sequence (DNA): TGTGCCAGCAGCGTAGTTGGCGGGGGCACAGATACGCAGTATTTT. It encodes CASSVVGGGTDTQYF. The full variable domain, with the rest looked up from reference TRBV9 and TRBJ2-3, is DSGVTQTPKHLITATGQRVTLRCSPRSGDLSVYWYQQSLDQGLQFLIQYYNGEERAKGNILERFSAQQFPDLHSELNLSSLELGDSALYFCASSVVGGGTDTQYFGPGTRLTVL.

The gene calls are TRBV27 and TRBJ2-5; TRBD2 is a possible D gene (6 bases). Germline values: CDR1 MNHEY, CDR2 SMNVEV (reference sequence). CDR3 length equals 14 residues. Trimming left V 6 bases short and J 5 bases short, with 16 bases between. CDR3 amino acids: CASSPLPSGETQYF. CDR3 sequence (DNA): TGTGCCAGCAGCCCACTACCCAGCGGGGAGACCCAGTACTTC.

The chain joins TRBV5-4 to TRBJ2-1; 14 bases agree with TRBD2. Per germline, CDR1 SGHNT and CDR2 YYREEE (reference sequence). This CDR3 is 16 amino acids long. Trimming removed 5 bases from V and 4 bases from J; junction bases left unmatched: 5. The CDR3 DNA is TGTGCCAGCAGGTCCGGGACTAGCGGGAGTTACAATGAGCAGTTCTTC. It is translated as CASRSGTSGSYNEQFF. The full variable domain, its missing parts supplied by reference TRBV5-4 and TRBJ2-1, is ETGVTQSPTHLIKTRGQQVTLRCSSQSGHNTVSWYQQALGQGPQFIFQYYREEENGRGNFPPRFSGLQFPNYSSELNVNALELDDSALYLCASRSGTSGSYNEQFFGPGTRLTVL.

The gene calls are TRBV7-3 and TRBJ1-1; the D gene is possibly TRBD1 (6 bases). Germline V gives CDR1 SGHTA, CDR2 FQGTGA. V dropped 5 bases and J dropped 0 bases, with 16 bases sitting between them. The CDR3 is 16 amino acids. In DNA, the CDR3 is TGTGCCAGCAGCCCCCATCGGGGACATATGAACACTGAAGCTTTCTTT. Residues: CASSPHRGHMNTEAFF.

Details on this clone: Sequence at one end of the junction differs from germline and may be a read error. The genes are TRBV18 and TRBJ1-5; 10 nucleotides line up with TRBD1. The germline V gene encodes CDR1 KGHSH and CDR2 LQKENI. The CDR3 sequence is 16 residues long. This CDR3 reads CASSPPGTGVNQPQHF. The CDR3 coding sequence is TGTGCCAGCTCCCCACCCGGGACAGGGGTCAATCAGCCCCAGCATTTT.

This sequence joins TRBV4-2 and TRBJ2-5, with 12 bases aligning to TRBD2. The assigned J gene may be wrong: the sequence end matches TRBJ2-7 better. This CDR3 region has 16 residues. Looked up from germline, CDR1 is LGHNA and CDR2 is YNFKEQ. CDR3 loop: CASSQTLAGGPYEQYF. CDR3 bases: TGTGCCAGCAGCCAGACTCTAGCGGGGGGGCCCTACGAGCAGTACTTC.

CDR3 bases: TGTGCCAGCAGCAAAGGTATGAGGGGACTAGCGGGAGGGCTGGATACGCAGTATTTT. This sequence encodes CASSKGMRGLAGGLDTQYF. V is TRBV21-1 and J is TRBJ2-3; TRBD2 reflects the table's D call only, with no check against the DNA. TRBV21-1 is a pseudogene segment. The CDR3 sequence is 19 residues long.

This clone was counted a few times. CDR3 sequence: CASSYSRTGDRKYF. CDR3 coding DNA: TGTGCCAGCAGTTACTCGAGGACAGGAGATAGGAAGTACTTC. J is TRBJ2-5 and V is TRBV6-5, with TRBD1 matching 7 bases. This CDR3 is built from 14 residues. J was trimmed by 12 bases and V by 0 bases; bases with no gene match: 10. The V gene's germline CDR1 is MNHEY and CDR2 SVGAGI.

The rearrangement links TRBV6-5 to TRBJ2-2; weak D call: TRBD1 (5 bases). Germline V gives CDR1 MNHEY, CDR2 SVGAGI. CDR3 size: 14 residues. V shed 7 bases and J shed 7 bases, with 16 bases lying between them. The CDR3 region has the DNA TGTGCCAGCACCCAGGCCAGGGTAGGCGGGGAGCTGTTTTTT. Translating it yields CASTQARVGGELFF.